This T cell receptor (beta chain) stems from a study of T cells after yellow fever vaccination. Germline CDR1 and CDR2: SGHNT and YENEEA. Trimming cost V 3 bases and J 10 bases, with 13 bases left between them. The CDR3 covers 13 residues. A note on this clonotype: Antigen specificity is unknown.

Universal primer sites and UMIs were introduced during 5'RACE template-switching synthesis of TCR cDNA. TCRdb processed the 5' RACE reads anew with MiXCR; each CDR3 protein has one entry. The table has 450,000 to 600,000 distinct CDR3 sequences, about 13% seen once; the top ten hold over 11%. Study-wide results and limits: Any FACS-sorted repertoire could hold abundant clonotypes that contaminate it from the bulk population. There was a small share of clonotypes that showed up in both the CD4 and CD8 compartments. Faster peaking, at day 5 versus 15, marked a secondary response that was weaker.

This receptor was identified in a man in his thirties or forties who received the YFV17D yellow fever vaccine. The rearrangement joins TRBV11-3 to TRBJ2-1; TRBD2 might be the D (6 bases). The sample in question was PBMCs, obtained on the day of the yellow fever booster vaccination. The CDR3 coding sequence is TGTGCCAGCAGCTTGGTCCTAGCGCGAGAGCAGTTCTTC. Translated: CASSLVLAREQFF.